This T cell receptor beta chain stems from a study of blood T cell repertoires in COVID-19. Study context: Sites in the United States, Italy and Spain provided acute and convalescent COVID-19 samples. In each case, the material was cDNA or gDNA derived from T cells, B-cell-depleted T cells, or PBMCs.

The CDR3 spans 13 residues. The germline V and J ends were trimmed by 6 bases and 4 bases, with 12 bases remaining between them. The V gene's germline CDR1 is MNHEY and CDR2 SVGAGI. Original analysis: Cell counts per sample came from amplifying reference gene primers. Only in-frame clones appear in the TCRdb table, and some are missing; sequencing was by immunoSEQ multiplex PCR. V and J calls and clone size come straight from that table; D and trimming were deduced from the DNA. Of under 300,000 clones listed, roughly 84% are singletons. Input material: peripheral blood. The receptor was derived from a woman between 40 and 50 years old who had recovered from COVID-19. This sequence joins TRBV6-5 and TRBJ1-2, with unresolved D. In DNA form, the CDR3 reads TGTGCCAGCAGCCCCCACGGGGTCTATGGCTACACCTTC. This codes for CASSPHGVYGYTF.